The rows below give T cell receptor beta chains drawn from one sample of a study of OX40 agonist ivuxolimab in advanced cancers. Produced via immunoSEQ multiplex PCR; TCRdb's table is partial and in-frame only. This table holds tens of thousands of clones, roughly 85% found once. The sequenced sample was CD4+ or CD8+ T cells sorted from blood, obtained in a trial of the OX40 agonist ivuxolimab. The receptor set was obtained from an adult with an advanced solid tumor such as melanoma, head and neck, liver or kidney cancer. Both conserved end residues are part of each CDR3. The D gene is left open where the match is weak. Where a row states a size, it is once, few, many or the class of an expanded clone; other rows omit it.

V gene: TRBV9; clone size: .; D gene: .; J gene: TRBJ1-2; CDR3 protein: CASRKQTNYGYTF; CDR3 DNA: TGTGCCAGCAGGAAACAGACTAACTATGGCTACACCTTC
V gene: TRBV5-6; clone size: .; D gene: TRBD1; J gene: TRBJ2-1; CDR3 protein: CASSQRLGQGFRNEQFF; CDR3 DNA: TGTGCCAGCAGCCAAAGACTGGGACAGGGTTTTAGGAATGAGCAGTTCTTC
V gene: TRBV5-1; clone size: .; D gene: TRBD1; J gene: TRBJ2-7; CDR3 protein: CASSWTGDEQYF; CDR3 DNA: TGCGCCAGCAGCTGGACAGGGGACGAGCAGTACTTC
V gene: TRBV6-6; clone size: .; D gene: TRBD2; J gene: TRBJ2-5; CDR3 protein: CASSYSGIAGETQYF; CDR3 DNA: TGTGCCAGCAGTTACTCGGGAATAGCGGGGGAGACCCAGTACTTC
V gene: TRBV20-1; clone size: few; D gene: .; J gene: TRBJ2-7; CDR3 protein: CSARWEEQYF; CDR3 DNA: TGCAGTGCTAGATGGGAGGAGCAGTACTTC
V gene: TRBV7-8; clone size: .; D gene: .; J gene: TRBJ2-7; CDR3 protein: CASSLQIDYEQYF; CDR3 DNA: TGTGCCAGCAGCTTACAGATAGACTACGAGCAGTACTTC
V gene: TRBV5-1; clone size: once; D gene: TRBD1; J gene: TRBJ1-2; CDR3 protein: CASSTGTVGYGYTF; CDR3 DNA: TGCGCCAGCAGTACGGGGACAGTAGGTTATGGCTACACCTTC
V gene: TRBV4-1; clone size: few; D gene: TRBD1; J gene: TRBJ1-6; CDR3 protein: CASSRGQGPTSRNSPLHF; CDR3 DNA: TGCGCCAGCAGCCGTGGACAGGGGCCAACCTCTAGGAATTCACCCCTCCACTTT
V gene: TRBV18; clone size: .; D gene: TRBD2; J gene: TRBJ2-7; CDR3 protein: CASTTATSGRREQYF; CDR3 DNA: TGTGCCAGCACTACCGCGACTAGCGGGAGAAGGGAGCAGTACTTC
V gene: TRBV5-6; clone size: .; D gene: .; J gene: TRBJ2-2; CDR3 protein: CASSPTGNTGELFF; CDR3 DNA: TGTGCCAGCAGCCCGACAGGGAACACCGGGGAGCTGTTTTTT
V gene: TRBV6-5; clone size: .; D gene: .; J gene: TRBJ1-3; CDR3 protein: CASSLNTGPSGNTIYF; CDR3 DNA: TGTGCCAGCAGTTTGAACACAGGGCCCTCTGGAAACACCATATATTTT
V gene: TRBV6-1; clone size: few; D gene: .; J gene: TRBJ1-2; CDR3 protein: CASSEGGVYGYTF; CDR3 DNA: TGTGCCAGCAGTGAAGGGGGGGTCTATGGCTACACCTTC
V gene: TRBV10-3; clone size: .; D gene: TRBD1; J gene: TRBJ2-1; CDR3 protein: CAISGDREYNEQFF; CDR3 DNA: TGTGCCATCAGTGGGGACAGAGAATACAATGAGCAGTTCTTC
V gene: TRBV5-1; clone size: .; D gene: .; J gene: TRBJ2-2; CDR3 protein: CASSRVVVPNTGELFF; CDR3 DNA: TGCGCCAGCAGCCGGGTCGTGGTTCCGAACACCGGGGAGCTGTTTTTT
V gene: TRBV6-1; clone size: .; D gene: TRBD1; J gene: TRBJ1-4; CDR3 protein: CASSRKIQGSEKLFF; CDR3 DNA: TGTGCCAGCAGCCGAAAAATACAGGGGTCTGAAAAACTGTTTTTT
V gene: TRBV11-2; clone size: .; D gene: .; J gene: TRBJ2-1; CDR3 protein: CASSRAYRALNEQFF; CDR3 DNA: TGTGCCAGCAGCCGAGCGTACAGGGCATTAAATGAGCAGTTCTTC
V gene: TRBV6-1; clone size: .; D gene: TRBD2; J gene: TRBJ2-5; CDR3 protein: CASSVYSSGSSQETQYF; CDR3 DNA: TGTGCCAGCAGTGTCTACTCTAGCGGGAGCTCGCAAGAGACCCAGTACTTC
V gene: TRBV10-3; clone size: .; D gene: TRBD1; J gene: TRBJ2-7; CDR3 protein: CAISGGQGGYEQYF; CDR3 DNA: TGTGCCATCAGCGGAGGACAGGGAGGCTACGAGCAGTACTTC
V gene: TRBV9; clone size: .; D gene: .; J gene: TRBJ2-3; CDR3 protein: CASSEVNKGDTQYF; CDR3 DNA: TGTGCCAGCAGCGAAGTAAATAAGGGAGATACGCAGTATTTT
V gene: TRBV6-1; clone size: once; D gene: .; J gene: TRBJ1-1; CDR3 protein: CASRIAGEGTEAFF; CDR3 DNA: TGTGCCAGCAGGATTGCTGGAGAAGGCACTGAAGCTTTCTTT
V gene: TRBV5-6; clone size: .; D gene: .; J gene: TRBJ2-7; CDR3 protein: CASSSQRDSLYEQYF; CDR3 DNA: TGTGCCAGCAGTTCTCAGAGGGACTCACTGTACGAGCAGTACTTC
V gene: TRBV5-6; clone size: .; D gene: .; J gene: TRBJ2-7; CDR3 protein: CASSPITQGGEQYF; CDR3 DNA: TGTGCCAGCAGCCCCATCACCCAGGGTGGCGAGCAGTACTTC
V gene: TRBV10-2; clone size: few; D gene: .; J gene: TRBJ1-1; CDR3 protein: CASSGVKNEAFF; CDR3 DNA: TGCGCCAGTTCAGGGGTAAAAAATGAAGCTTTCTTT
V gene: TRBV18; clone size: once; D gene: .; J gene: TRBJ2-1; CDR3 protein: CASSPPTDYNEQFF; CDR3 DNA: TGTGCCAGCTCACCACCGACTGACTACAATGAGCAGTTCTTC
V gene: TRBV29-1; clone size: .; D gene: TRBD1; J gene: TRBJ1-1; CDR3 protein: CSVATGANTEAFF; CDR3 DNA: TGCAGCGTGGCGACAGGGGCGAACACTGAAGCTTTCTTT
V gene: TRBV19; clone size: .; D gene: .; J gene: TRBJ1-3; CDR3 protein: CASSIGVQGGNTIYF; CDR3 DNA: TGTGCCAGTAGTATTGGCGTCCAAGGGGGAAACACCATATATTTT
V gene: TRBV28; clone size: .; D gene: .; J gene: TRBJ1-2; CDR3 protein: CASSLGDLRANYGYTF; CDR3 DNA: TGTGCCAGCAGCCTTGGGGACCTAAGGGCCAACTATGGCTACACCTTC
V gene: TRBV5-6; clone size: .; D gene: TRBD2; J gene: TRBJ2-5; CDR3 protein: CASSLRGLAGVETQYF; CDR3 DNA: TGTGCCAGCAGCTTGAGGGGACTAGCGGGAGTAGAGACCCAGTACTTC
V gene: TRBV19; clone size: .; D gene: .; J gene: TRBJ1-2; CDR3 protein: CASSMKGYGYTF; CDR3 DNA: TGTGCCAGTAGTATGAAGGGCTATGGCTACACCTTC
V gene: TRBV2; clone size: .; D gene: .; J gene: TRBJ2-7; CDR3 protein: CASRLGATEQYF; CDR3 DNA: TGTGCCAGCCGCCTGGGGGCAACCGAGCAGTACTTC
V gene: TRBV5-1; clone size: .; D gene: .; J gene: TRBJ2-3; CDR3 protein: CASSWGTSTDTQYF; CDR3 DNA: TGCGCCAGCAGCTGGGGTACTAGCACAGATACGCAGTATTTT
V gene: TRBV7-8; clone size: .; D gene: .; J gene: TRBJ1-3; CDR3 protein: CASSSRVVSGNTIYF; CDR3 DNA: TGTGCCAGCAGCTCGCGGGTAGTCTCTGGAAACACCATATATTTT
V gene: TRBV5-6; clone size: .; D gene: TRBD2; J gene: TRBJ2-3; CDR3 protein: CASSLFASGEYF; CDR3 DNA: TGTGCCAGCAGCTTGTTTGCGAGCGGGGAGTATTTT
V gene: TRBV20-1; clone size: .; D gene: .; J gene: TRBJ2-7; CDR3 protein: CSVGLLSEQYF; CDR3 DNA: TGCAGTGTGGGACTCCTCTCCGAGCAGTACTTC
V gene: TRBV6-4; clone size: .; D gene: .; J gene: TRBJ2-1; CDR3 protein: CASSDTSWGNEQFF; CDR3 DNA: TGTGCCAGCAGTGACACTTCCTGGGGCAATGAGCAGTTCTTC
V gene: TRBV19; clone size: once; D gene: TRBD1; J gene: TRBJ2-2; CDR3 protein: CASTTGQVNTGELFF; CDR3 DNA: TGTGCCAGTACCACGGGACAGGTGAACACCGGGGAGCTGTTTTTT
V gene: TRBV28; clone size: .; D gene: TRBD1; J gene: TRBJ1-5; CDR3 protein: CASRVQGVVEPQHF; CDR3 DNA: TGTGCCAGCAGGGTACAGGGGGTCGTTGAGCCCCAGCATTTT
V gene: TRBV4-2; clone size: .; D gene: .; J gene: TRBJ1-6; CDR3 protein: CASSQAPQGLSSYNSPLHF; CDR3 DNA: TGTGCCAGCAGCCAAGCCCCACAGGGCCTGAGCTCCTATAATTCACCCCTCCACTTT
V gene: TRBV9; clone size: .; D gene: TRBD1; J gene: TRBJ1-1; CDR3 protein: CASSVTGTGDTEAFF; CDR3 DNA: TGTGCCAGCAGCGTAACTGGGACAGGGGACACTGAAGCTTTCTTT
V gene: TRBV6-1; clone size: .; D gene: .; J gene: TRBJ1-5; CDR3 protein: CASSLLPAGNQPQHF; CDR3 DNA: TGTGCCAGCAGCCTCCTGCCTGCCGGCAATCAGCCCCAGCATTTT
V gene: TRBV5-1; clone size: .; D gene: .; J gene: TRBJ2-5; CDR3 protein: CASSLGRAETQYF; CDR3 DNA: TGCGCCAGCAGCTTGGGTAGGGCGGAGACCCAGTACTTC
V gene: TRBV30; clone size: .; D gene: .; J gene: TRBJ2-7; CDR3 protein: CAWSVNTPGSYEQYF; CDR3 DNA: TGTGCCTGGAGTGTAAACACGCCTGGGTCCTACGAGCAGTACTTC
V gene: TRBV6-1; clone size: .; D gene: TRBD1; J gene: TRBJ1-2; CDR3 protein: CAGQEGQGMGGYTF; CDR3 DNA: TGTGCCGGTCAGGAGGGACAGGGGATGGGTGGCTACACCTTC
V gene: TRBV5-6; clone size: .; D gene: .; J gene: TRBJ2-5; CDR3 protein: CASSLAETQYF; CDR3 DNA: TGTGCCAGCAGCCTTGCGGAGACCCAGTACTTC
V gene: TRBV19; clone size: .; D gene: TRBD1; J gene: TRBJ2-1; CDR3 protein: CASRRDRGIDEQFF; CDR3 DNA: TGTGCCAGTAGACGGGACAGGGGAATCGATGAGCAGTTCTTC
V gene: TRBV7-2; clone size: medium-sized; D gene: .; J gene: TRBJ2-4; CDR3 protein: CASEKGGFENIQYF; CDR3 DNA: TGTGCCAGCGAAAAGGGCGGGTTTGAAAACATTCAGTACTTC
V gene: TRBV6-1; clone size: .; D gene: TRBD2; J gene: TRBJ2-2; CDR3 protein: CASSEAILAVNTGELFF; CDR3 DNA: TGTGCCAGCAGTGAAGCGATCCTAGCGGTAAACACCGGGGAGCTGTTTTTT
V gene: TRBV27; clone size: .; D gene: .; J gene: TRBJ1-2; CDR3 protein: CASSLSANYGYTF; CDR3 DNA: TGTGCCAGCAGTTTATCCGCTAACTATGGCTACACCTTC
V gene: TRBV11-2; clone size: .; D gene: .; J gene: TRBJ2-7; CDR3 protein: CASSPLALSSYEQYF; CDR3 DNA: TGTGCCAGCAGCCCACTAGCTTTAAGCTCCTACGAGCAGTACTTC
V gene: TRBV6-1; clone size: .; D gene: .; J gene: TRBJ2-1; CDR3 protein: CASSENLSSYNEQFF; CDR3 DNA: TGTGCCAGCAGTGAAAACCTAAGCTCCTACAATGAGCAGTTCTTC
V gene: TRBV7-2; clone size: few; D gene: TRBD2; J gene: TRBJ2-3; CDR3 protein: CASSYGGGDTQYF; CDR3 DNA: TGTGCCAGCAGCTACGGGGGGGGAGATACGCAGTATTTT
V gene: TRBV5-1; clone size: .; D gene: .; J gene: TRBJ2-5; CDR3 protein: CASSLVTANQETQYF; CDR3 DNA: TGCGCCAGCAGCTTGGTTACAGCCAACCAAGAGACCCAGTACTTC
V gene: TRBV6-5; clone size: .; D gene: .; J gene: TRBJ2-7; CDR3 protein: CASSYDLGTYEQYF; CDR3 DNA: TGTGCCAGCAGTTACGACCTGGGTACCTACGAGCAGTACTTC
V gene: TRBV25-1; clone size: .; D gene: .; J gene: TRBJ1-3; CDR3 protein: CASSESGGRNTIYF; CDR3 DNA: TGTGCCAGCAGTGAGTCGGGGGGTCGGAACACCATATATTTT
V gene: TRBV6-1; clone size: .; D gene: .; J gene: TRBJ1-4; CDR3 protein: CATRTDRNEKLFF; CDR3 DNA: TGTGCCACGAGGACAGACAGAAATGAAAAACTGTTTTTT